One and the same sample provided the 17 T cell receptor beta chains below, sequenced in a study of blood T cell repertoires in COVID-19. The table came from immunoSEQ multiplex PCR; TCRdb's copy has only in-frame clones and leaves some out. Among a few hundred thousand clones listed, under 90% were seen once. The specimen sequenced was PBMCs or T cells enriched from blood (not recorded which). The origin of the receptors is a woman between 25 and 40 years old who had recovered from COVID-19.

The chain links TRBV6-5 to TRBJ1-1, with 10 nucleotides matching TRBD1. With V trimmed by 7 bases and J by 10 bases, 9 bases remained unmatched. This CDR3 comprises 13 residues. CDR1 is MNHEY and CDR2 is SVGAGI in the germline V gene. CDR3 amino acids: CASTRVGDRGAFF. The CDR3, as DNA: TGTGCCAGCACCCGGGTCGGGGACAGGGGAGCTTTCTTT.

CDR3 protein: CASSIETARYQPQHF. DNA of the CDR3: TGTGCCAGTAGTATAGAAACAGCAAGATATCAGCCCCAGCATTTT. The chain combines TRBV19 with TRBJ1-5; unclear D gene. Germline loops: CDR1 LNHDA, CDR2 SQIVND (reference sequence). Trimming pared 0 bases from V and 5 bases from J, leaving 11 bases between. This CDR3 contains 15 residues.

The chain links TRBV5-1 to TRBJ2-7; D not resolved. Trimming took off 4 bases at V and 1 base at J, with 15 bases between the two ends. The germline V gene encodes CDR1 SGHRS and CDR2 YFSETQ. CDR3 length: 15 amino acids. CDR3 amino acids: CASSRTQISSYEQYF. CDR3 bases: TGCGCCAGCAGCCGAACGCAGATATCTTCCTACGAGCAGTACTTC.

Written as DNA, the CDR3 is TGTGCCACCAGCAGAGATGGTTTAGCCCTAAGCTCCTACAATGAGCAGTTCTTC. Protein: CATSRDGLALSSYNEQFF. The chain uses TRBV15 and TRBJ2-1; D is unclear. The ends were cut back, 0 bases at V and 0 bases at J, with 15 bases in the middle. The CDR3 runs to 18 residues. The germline V gene encodes CDR1 LNHNV and CDR2 YYDKDF (reference sequence).

The V call is TRBV9, the J call TRBJ2-5; the match to TRBD2 covers 10 bases. V dropped 0 bases and J dropped 3; count of bases not matched to a gene: 2. CDR1 SGDLS and CDR2 YYNGEE come from the germline V gene. The CDR3 extends over 15 amino acids. The chain's CDR3 is CASSVGAGGKETQYF. The CDR3 coding sequence is TGTGCCAGCAGCGTAGGAGCGGGGGGGAAAGAGACCCAGTACTTC.

This clone was seen just once. The rearrangement joins TRBV5-8 to TRBJ1-2; the match to TRBD1 covers 7 bases. This CDR3 has 14 residues. Looked up from germline, CDR1 is SGHTS and CDR2 is YDEGEE. V lost 4 bases, J lost 4 bases, and 7 bases stayed unmatched. For the CDR3, the DNA is TGTGCCAGCAGCCTGCACACAGGGGTCTATGGCTACACCTTC. Translating gives CASSLHTGVYGYTF.

This chain joins TRBV13 and TRBJ2-1, with D perhaps TRBD2 (5 bases). V gave up 6 bases and J gave up 0 bases, with 18 bases separating them. There are 17 residues in the CDR3. Germline V gene sequence: CDR1 PRHDT, CDR2 FYEKMQ (reference sequence). CDR3 protein: CASSPNLPGSSYNEQFF. CDR3 DNA sequence: TGTGCCAGCAGTCCTAATCTCCCGGGAAGCTCCTACAATGAGCAGTTCTTC. Filled out from reference TRBV13 and TRBJ2-1, the complete variable domain reads AAGVIQSPRHLIKEKRETATLKCYPIPRHDTVYWYQQGPGQDPQFLISFYEKMQSDKGSIPDRFSAQQFSDYHSELNMSSLELGDSALYFCASSPNLPGSSYNEQFFGPGTRLTVL.

The gene calls are TRBV10-3 and TRBJ2-2; 12 bases fit TRBD1. Losses at the gene ends were 0 bases for V and 6 bases for J; bases not matched to a gene: 8. This CDR3 spans 18 amino acids. The germline CDR1 and CDR2 sequences are ENHRY and SYGVKD. CDR3 coding DNA: TGTGCCATCAGTGAGTCGGGGACAGGGGGCAAGATGGCCGGGGAGCTGTTTTTT. This encodes CAISESGTGGKMAGELFF.

V usage is TRBV7-2 and J usage is TRBJ2-5, with 11 bases that match TRBD2. The CDR3 runs to 17 residues. With V trimmed by 2 bases and J by 4 bases, 9 bases remained unmatched. Germline V gene data show CDR1 as SGHTA and CDR2 as FQGNSA. CDR3 nucleotide sequence: TGTGCCAGCAGCTTACTAGCGGGGGGCCGTAGGGGAGAGACCCAGTACTTC. It translates to CASSLLAGGRRGETQYF.

The gene calls are TRBV5-1 and TRBJ1-4; 7 bases map to TRBD1. The CDR3 has 14 amino acids. V lost 4 bases to trimming and J lost 7 bases; unmatched junction nucleotides: 7. Germline V gene data show CDR1 as SGHRS and CDR2 as YFSETQ. CDR3 nucleotide sequence: TGCGCCAGCAGCGTGGACAGGACCCTTGAAAAACTGTTTTTT. Translated: CASSVDRTLEKLFF.

The chain links TRBV9 to TRBJ1-5, with D hard to call. Germline CDR1 and CDR2: SGDLS and YYNGEE. The CDR3 sequence is 14 residues long. V gave up 2 bases and J gave up 0 bases, with 6 bases separating them. CDR3 nucleotide sequence: TGTGCCAGCAGCGTCTGGGCTAGCAATCAGCCCCAGCATTTT. This codes for CASSVWASNQPQHF.

The chain recombines TRBV19 with TRBJ1-4, with D perhaps matching TRBD1 (5 bases). The CDR3 consists of 15 residues. Germline assignment: CDR1 LNHDA and CDR2 SQIVND (reference sequence). Between the trimmed V and J ends, which lost 7 bases and 0 bases, there was a span of 12 bases. CDR3 in DNA: TGTGCCAGTAAAATCAGGGTGGCAACTAATGAAAAACTGTTTTTT. Protein sequence: CASKIRVATNEKLFF. Filled out from reference TRBV19 and TRBJ1-4, the complete variable domain reads DGGITQSPKYLFRKEGQNVTLSCEQNLNHDAMYWYRQDPGQGLRLIYYSQIVNDFQKGDIAEGYSVSREKKESFPLTVTSAQKNPTAFYLCASKIRVATNEKLFFGSGTQLSVL.

For the CDR3, the DNA is TGTGCCTGGAGTAGACCAGGGTCGGACGAAGCTTTCTTT. This codes for CAWSRPGSDEAFF. This chain connects TRBV30 to TRBJ1-1; D may be TRBD1 (5 bases). Germline V gene sequence: CDR1 GTSNPN, CDR2 SVGIG (reference sequence). The CDR3 loop spans 13 amino acids. V lost 2 bases, J lost 8 bases, and 15 bases lay in between.

This clone was observed a handful of times. This rearrangement joins TRBV6-5 to TRBJ2-1, with 7 bases matching TRBD1. Germline CDR1 MNHEY, CDR2 SVGAGI. The CDR3 consists of 14 residues. With 5 bases clipped from V and 8 bases from J, the junction kept 9 bases outside the gene matches. In DNA, the CDR3 is TGTGCCAGCAGTCCGCAGGGGGTGACCGATGAGCAGTTCTTC. The encoded protein is CASSPQGVTDEQFF.

The chain joins TRBV7-2 to TRBJ2-7; 7 bases are a match to TRBD1. With V trimmed by 4 bases and J by 3 bases, 3 bases remained unmatched. The germline gives CDR1 SGHTA, CDR2 FQGNSA. The length of the CDR3 is 13 residues. The CDR3 sequence: CASSSYRGYEQYF. DNA for the CDR3: TGTGCCAGCAGCTCCTACAGGGGCTACGAGCAGTACTTC.

This clone was seen a few times. The chain is built from TRBV29-1 and TRBJ1-1; D is possibly TRBD1 (5 bases). Trimming removed 3 bases at V and 11 bases at J, with 19 bases between. This CDR3 is 13 amino acids long. The germline CDR1 and CDR2 sequences are SQVTM and ANQGSEA. CDR3 sequence: CSVEEELGGRAFF. The CDR3 coding sequence is TGCAGCGTTGAGGAGGAGTTGGGGGGTAGGGCTTTCTTT.

V is TRBV6-6 and J is TRBJ2-3; TRBD2 matches 8 bases. The V gene end was trimmed by 2 bases and the J gene end by 6 bases; junction bases not matched to a gene: 4. Germline CDR1 reads MNHNY; CDR2 reads SVGAGI (reference sequence). The CDR3 has 14 amino acids. The CDR3 coding sequence is TGTGCCAGCAGTTACGGGACTAGTTCCGATACGCAGTATTTT. It is translated as CASSYGTSSDTQYF.